What follows are 26 T cell receptor beta chains derived from one specimen sequenced in a study of T-cell reconstitution after alpha-beta-depleted transplantation in children. Library preparation (for TCRbeta) was performed with unique molecular identifiers. TCRdb reprocessed the PCR reads via MiXCR and lists one record per CDR3 protein. The sample lists 600,000 to 700,000 distinct CDR3 sequences; 15% to 20% were seen once. This material consisted of PBMCs from the stem cell graft donor, taken from the stem cell graft. These receptors originate from a human donor who donated a stem cell graft to a child with acute myeloid leukemia.

Concerning this clonotype: With a much larger clone just one base away, this may be a read error. The chain carries TRBV20-1 and TRBJ1-4, with D tentatively TRBD1 (5 bases). This CDR3 comprises 13 residues. Germline V gene sequence: CDR1 DFQATT, CDR2 SNEGSKA (reference sequence). The CDR3 here is CSARDGFNEKQFF. The CDR3 nucleotides read TGCAGTGCCAGGGACGGGTTTAATGAAAAACAGTTTTTT.

The chain employs TRBV20-1 and TRBJ1-1; no firm D call. Germline V gene lookup returns CDR1 DFQATT and CDR2 SNEGSKA (reference sequence). CDR3 size: 16 residues. Trimming pared 0 bases from V and 0 bases from J, leaving 14 bases between. Written as DNA, the CDR3 is TGCAGTGCTAGAGATCTTTTGAGCACCTTGAACACTGAAGCTTTCTTT. Translation: CSARDLLSTLNTEAFF.

This clonotype came up many times. The genes are TRBV20-1 and TRBJ2-1; the D is unclear. This CDR3 has 13 residues. Between the trimmed V and J ends, which lost 3 bases and 9 bases, there was a span of 15 bases. The V gene's germline CDR1 is DFQATT and CDR2 SNEGSKA (reference sequence). The CDR3 coding sequence is TGCAGTGCTAGGCTCTTCACACTCAGTGAGCAGTTCTTC. Its protein product is CSARLFTLSEQFF.

The chain recombines TRBV12-3 or TRBV12-4 with TRBJ2-1, with D possibly TRBD1 on 5 matching bases. The CDR3 is made up of 13 amino acids. V lost 5 bases, J lost 7 bases, and 12 bases lay in between. The CDR3: CASSQIRGNEQFF. CDR3 nucleotide sequence: TGTGCCAGCAGTCAAATTAGGGGTAATGAGCAGTTCTTC.

The J gene is TRBJ2-4, the V gene TRBV20-1; 9 bases are a match to TRBD1. V lost 1 base, J lost 1 base, and 14 bases stayed unmatched. The CDR3 has 19 amino acids. The V gene's germline CDR1 is DFQATT and CDR2 SNEGSKA (reference sequence). CDR3 coding DNA: TGCAGTGCTAGAGGAGTTCAGACAGGGGGAAGAGAGGCCAAAAACATTCAGTACTTC. Its translation is CSARGVQTGGREAKNIQYF.

This clonotype was counted only a few times. The chain recombines TRBV20-1 with TRBJ1-1, with TRBD1 identical over 8 bases. Per germline, CDR1 DFQATT and CDR2 SNEGSKA (reference sequence). The CDR3 has 13 residues. The CDR3 DNA is TGCTCCACCAAAGCCACAGGGGGCACTGAAGCTTTCTTT. It encodes CSTKATGGTEAFF.

This clonotype came up a few times. This chain links TRBV7-2 with TRBJ2-1; weak D call: TRBD1 (6 bases). This CDR3 comprises 15 residues. V lost 2 bases and J lost 2, with 10 bases in between. Germline-derived CDR1 and CDR2 are SGHTA and FQGNSA. The DNA of the CDR3 is TGTGCCAGCAGCTTATTTGGGGGCCCCTACAATGAGCAGTTCTTC. Protein sequence: CASSLFGGPYNEQFF.

This clonotype was counted many times. V gene TRBV20-1 combines with J gene TRBJ1-6; D is unclear. The length of the CDR3 is 12 residues. The germline CDR1 and CDR2 sequences are DFQATT and SNEGSKA (reference sequence). V shed 6 bases and J shed 8 bases, with 11 bases lying between them. The CDR3: CSARTGDSPLHF. In nucleotides, the CDR3 is TGCAGTGCAAGGACTGGTGATTCACCCCTCCACTTT.

Ten or more counts support this clonotype. The chain is built from TRBV7-3 and TRBJ1-2, with a possible D match to TRBD1 (5 bases). V lost 5 bases and J 5 bases, leaving 18 bases between the germline ends. CDR1 is SGHTA, CDR2 FQGTGA, per germline. This CDR3 has 15 amino acids. CDR3 sequence reads: CASSHGTVDPYGYTF. The CDR3 DNA reads TGTGCCAGCAGCCATGGGACGGTCGATCCTTATGGCTACACCTTC.

In its sample, this clonotype was seen many times. The chain's CDR3 is CSARDSRGDYNSPLHF. The DNA of the CDR3 is TGCAGTGCTAGAGATAGTAGGGGGGATTATAATTCACCCCTCCACTTT. This chain uses TRBV20-1 with TRBJ1-6; a possible D gene is TRBD1 (6 bases). Trimming shortened V by 0 bases and J by 4 bases, and 13 bases separated the two germline ends. Germline CDR1 reads DFQATT; CDR2 reads SNEGSKA (reference sequence). The CDR3 length is 16 residues.

There are a few counts of this clonotype. The chain recombines TRBV4-3 with TRBJ2-1; perhaps TRBD1 as D (7 bases). CDR3 size: 14 residues. V dropped 3 bases and J dropped 9 bases, with 15 bases sitting between them. Germline CDR1 is LGHNA and CDR2 is YSLEER. The CDR3 reads CASSQDPGGGEQFF. The CDR3 nucleotides are TGCGCCAGCAGCCAGGACCCAGGGGGAGGTGAGCAGTTCTTC.

This clonotype has a count of ten or more. The rearrangement uses TRBV20-1 and TRBJ2-4; weak D call: TRBD2 (6 bases). With 5 bases removed from V and 0 bases from J, the gap between germline ends came to 14 bases. The CDR3 length is 15 residues. Looked up from germline, CDR1 is DFQATT and CDR2 is SNEGSKA (reference sequence). CDR3 sequence: CSAGGQGLAKNIQYF. The CDR3 DNA follows: TGCAGTGCTGGCGGGCAGGGACTAGCCAAAAACATTCAGTACTTC.

Comment on this clonotype: The junction differs from germline at one of its ends, possibly a read error. The chain is built from TRBV29-1 and TRBJ2-1; TRBD1 matches 12 bases. This CDR3 has 14 residues. CDR1 is SQVTM, CDR2 ANQGSEA, per germline. This chain's CDR3 is CSVEGTGGFNEQFF. CDR3 in DNA: TGCAGCGTCGAAGGGACAGGGGGCTTCAATGAGCAGTTCTTC.

This clonotype was counted ten times or more. The CDR3 DNA is TGTGCCATCAGTGATCCGGGGCAGGGGCACACTGAAGCTTTCTTT. Amino acid sequence: CAISDPGQGHTEAFF. V is TRBV10-3 and J is TRBJ1-1; possibly TRBD1 for D (6 bases). Trimming pared 3 bases from V and 3 bases from J, leaving 14 bases between. CDR3 length: 15 amino acids. Germline V gives CDR1 ENHRY, CDR2 SYGVKD.

The table lists this clonotype with many counts. The rearrangement joins TRBV29-1 to TRBJ2-1; D gene ambiguous. Germline CDR1 SQVTM, CDR2 ANQGSEA. V was trimmed by 4 bases and J by 7 bases, leaving 20 bases between them. CDR3 size: 15 residues. Here the CDR3 DNA reads TGCAGCGTTGTTCGGAACCCTGACGCGAGGAATGAGCAGTTCTTC. Translating gives CSVVRNPDARNEQFF.

This clonotype was observed many times. As DNA, the CDR3 is TGCAGTGCTAGATCCCCGGGAGACGGAACGCAGTATTTT. The encoded protein is CSARSPGDGTQYF. The chain uses TRBV20-1 and TRBJ2-3; D might be TRBD2 (6 bases). The CDR3 sequence is 13 residues long. Germline loops: CDR1 DFQATT, CDR2 SNEGSKA (reference sequence). The V end was cut by 2 bases, the J end by 9 bases, with 15 bases between.

Ten or more counts support this clonotype. The V call is TRBV6-5, the J call TRBJ2-1, with 13 bases aligning to TRBD2. CDR3 length equals 17 residues. Germline V gene data show CDR1 as MNHEY and CDR2 as SVGAGI. Trimming took 1 base from V and 7 from J; bases not matched to a gene: 7. The CDR3 reads CASSYLTRTSGGNEQFF. The CDR3 coding sequence is TGTGCCAGCAGTTACTTAACAAGGACTAGCGGGGGTAATGAGCAGTTCTTC.

This clonotype was counted many times. The chain uses TRBV7-2 and TRBJ2-1, with 10 bases matching TRBD2. The junction had 5 bases not matched to a gene; V was cut back by 4 bases and J by 5 bases. CDR1 is SGHTA, CDR2 FQGNSA, per germline. This CDR3 comprises 15 residues. CDR3 DNA sequence: TGTGCCAGCAGCTCCCTAGCGGGGGTTAACAATGAGCAGTTCTTC. It translates to CASSSLAGVNNEQFF. The full variable domain, with the rest looked up from reference TRBV7-2 and TRBJ2-1, is GAGVSQSPSNKVTEKGKDVELRCDPISGHTALYWYRQSLGQGLEFLIYFQGNSAPDKSGLPSDRFSAERTGGSVSTLTIQRTQQEDSAVYLCASSSLAGVNNEQFFGPGTRLTVL.

This clonotype came up once. J is TRBJ2-7 and V is TRBV20-1; D ambiguous. Germline loops: CDR1 DFQATT, CDR2 SNEGSKA (reference sequence). The V and J ends lost 0 bases and 1 base respectively, with 7 bases between them. The CDR3 is 13 amino acids. CDR3 nucleotide sequence: TGCAGTGCTAGAGATGAGATATCCTACGAGCAGTACTTC. Residues: CSARDEISYEQYF.

J is TRBJ2-5 and V is TRBV29-1, with 8 positions matching TRBD1. Germline V CDR1 and CDR2: SQVTM, ANQGSEA. CDR3 length: 13 residues. The V and J ends lost 5 bases and 5 bases, in that order; junction bases with no gene match: 7. This CDR3 is CSVRGQGGETQYF. The CDR3 DNA is TGCAGCGTTAGAGGACAGGGTGGGGAGACCCAGTACTTC.

The chain couples TRBV12-3 or TRBV12-4 to TRBJ2-1; 10 bases align to TRBD2. The trim removed 2 bases at V and 4 bases at J, leaving 8 bases unmatched. This CDR3 spans 17 amino acids. Here the CDR3 reads CASSLLLAGDKYNEQFF. The CDR3, as DNA: TGTGCCAGCAGTTTACTCCTAGCGGGGGATAAATACAATGAGCAGTTCTTC.

The chain combines TRBV21-1 with TRBJ1-2. TRBV21-1 is termed a pseudogene. This CDR3 is 13 amino acids long. CDR3 DNA: TGTGCCAGCAGCAAAGTGGCGAAAAGTGGCTACACCTTC. Amino acids: CASSKVAKSGYTF.

The chain uses TRBV7-8 and TRBJ1-4; 7 bases line up with TRBD1. V trimming: 5 bases; J trimming: 8 bases; junction bases outside the gene matches: 11. From germline, CDR1 is SGHVS and CDR2 FQNEAQ. The CDR3 is 15 residues long. The CDR3 loop reads CASSLPTGAKEKLFF. The CDR3 DNA reads TGTGCCAGCAGCCTTCCAACAGGGGCCAAGGAAAAACTGTTTTTT.

This clonotype was counted ten times or more. CDR3 sequence: CATLQGIHGYTF. The CDR3, as DNA: TGTGCCACGCTACAGGGGATACATGGCTACACCTTC. This rearrangement joins TRBV6-5 to TRBJ1-2; 7 bases align to TRBD1. J lost 6 bases, V lost 10 bases, and 8 bases had no gene match. The CDR3 has 12 amino acids. Germline CDR1 reads MNHEY; CDR2 reads SVGAGI.

This clonotype was picked up many times. J is TRBJ1-1 and V is TRBV12-3 or TRBV12-4; D is unclear. V was trimmed by 6 bases and J by 2 bases, leaving 13 bases between them. CDR3 length: 14 amino acids. In DNA, the CDR3 is TGTGCCAGCAGCTCCCGGGAGCTTAACACTGAAGCTTTCTTT. This encodes CASSSRELNTEAFF.

In this sample, this clonotype turned up many times. The chain carries TRBV25-1 and TRBJ1-1, with D perhaps matching TRBD1 (5 bases). The V gene lost 2 bases and the J gene lost 1 base, with 5 bases spanning the gap. The CDR3 contains 13 residues. Germline V gene lookup returns CDR1 MGHDK and CDR2 SYGVNS. In DNA form, the CDR3 reads TGTGCCAGCAGTGAAGGGGGGAACACTGAAGCTTTCTTT. Amino acid sequence: CASSEGGNTEAFF.